Shown below are 25 T cell receptor beta chains from a single sample sequenced in a study of tumor-infiltrating lymphocytes in primary liver carcinoma (dated by TCRdb to between 2016 and 2019). TRIzol reagent was used to extract blood RNA from unsorted whole blood, while the DNeasy Blood & Tissue kit provided the germline DNA. The instrument was an Illumina HiSeq 2500. A constant-region primer and ProtoScript II reverse transcriptase were used to reverse-transcribe TCRbeta-specific cDNA from about 530 ng total RNA. The TCRbeta libraries were prepared through three rounds of nested multiplex PCR following a slightly modified ARM-PCR procedure. The first two PCR rounds used multiplex TRBV1-TRBV30 forward primers with a Cbeta reverse primer, each for 10 to 11 cycles. TCRdb redid the processing of the public reads, applying fastp at Q25 and MiXCR, and retained in-frame beta chains. A single entry per CDR3 protein holds the most common genes and DNA from its merged rows. Within this sample are fewer than 250,000 distinct CDR3 sequences, with less than 65% of them counted one time only. Approximately 6.6% of the sample is held by the ten biggest clonotypes.

Sample: peripheral blood. These receptors came from a woman aged 55-69 years with primary liver carcinoma and hepatitis B virus infection.

For this clonotype: The junction shows a germline mismatch at one end, possibly a read error. The chain couples TRBV7-9 to TRBJ2-7; D may be TRBD1 (6 bases). Germline CDR1 reads SEHNR; CDR2 reads FQNEAQ (reference sequence). The CDR3 runs 14 residues. CDR3 loop: CARSSRTDPYEQYF. The CDR3 DNA sequence: TGTGCCAGAAGCTCGCGGACAGACCCCTACGAGCAGTACTTC.

As regards this clonotype: This could be a read error, since a much larger clone is one nucleotide away. This rearrangement joins TRBV10-2 to TRBJ1-2; no clear D. The germline V gene encodes CDR1 WSHSY and CDR2 SAAADI. The CDR3 runs to 13 residues. V shed 5 bases and J shed 6 bases, with 13 bases lying between them. CDR3 DNA sequence: TGCGCCAGCAGTCCCGTCGGTGGTGATGGCTACACCTTC. Encoded protein: CASSPVGGDGYTF.

Only a few counts were recorded for this clonotype. The chain recombines TRBV6-2 or TRBV6-3 with TRBJ2-1, with 10 bases aligning to TRBD2. Trimming at V came to 7 bases and at J to 8 bases, leaving 20 bases not matched to a gene. This CDR3 has 18 amino acids. CDR1 is MNHEY, CDR2 SVGEGT, per germline. CDR3 in DNA: TGTGCCAGCACCCGACCCGGGGTACTAGCGGGAAAGAGGCATGAGCAGTTCTTC. As protein: CASTRPGVLAGKRHEQFF.

As regards this clonotype: The final CDR3 position lacks the conserved phenylalanine or tryptophan, pointing to a likely read error. The chain is built from TRBV11-3 and TRBJ2-1, with D tentatively TRBD1 or TRBD2 (5 bases each). The CDR3 has 16 residues. Germline V gives CDR1 SGHNT, CDR2 YENEEA. CDR3 amino acids: CVSSRGTSTSYNEQFI. For the CDR3, the DNA is TGTGTCAGCAGCAGAGGGACCTCGACCTCCTACAATGAGCAGTTCATC.

Concerning this clonotype: A much bigger clone sits one base away, suggesting this may be a read error. The V gene is TRBV13, the J gene TRBJ2-7; 7 bases match TRBD1. This CDR3 has 14 amino acids. In germline, CDR1 is PRHDT, CDR2 FYEKMQ (reference sequence). J was trimmed by 3 bases and V by 3 bases; bases with no gene match: 5. The CDR3: CASSLTGINYEQYF. The CDR3 DNA sequence: TGTGCCAGCAGCTTGACAGGGATCAACTACGAGCAGTACTTC.

The chain joins TRBV28 to TRBJ1-6, with a possible D match to TRBD1 (6 bases). Germline CDR1 is MDHEN and CDR2 is SYDVKM. The CDR3 covers 15 residues. Trimming pared 3 bases from V and 6 bases from J, leaving 12 bases between. CDR3 residues: CASSFSRGSNSPLHF. The CDR3 coding sequence is TGTGCCAGCAGTTTTTCCAGGGGCTCTAATTCACCCCTCCACTTT.

This clonotype was detected only a few times. This chain links TRBV4-1 with TRBJ1-5; D might be TRBD1 (5 bases). This CDR3 has 15 residues. Trimming shortened V by 0 bases and J by 5 bases, and 11 bases separated the two germline ends. Germline V CDR1 and CDR2: MGHRA, YSYEKL. This chain's CDR3 is CASSQDSGVYQPQHF. The CDR3 bases are TGCGCCAGCAGCCAAGATTCGGGGGTATATCAGCCCCAGCATTTT.

Turning to this clonotype: A much larger clone lies one base from this, so it may be a read error. The chain combines TRBV28 with TRBJ2-1; 7 bases fit TRBD2. The V gene end was trimmed by 7 bases and the J gene end by 7 bases; junction bases not matched to a gene: 13. The CDR3 length is 15 residues. Germline V CDR1 and CDR2: MDHEN, SYDVKM. This CDR3 is CASTVLAGAGNEQFF. The CDR3, as DNA: TGTGCCAGCACTGTTTTAGCGGGCGCCGGGAATGAGCAGTTCTTC.

Turning to this clonotype: A much larger clone is a single base away; this may be a read error. This chain links TRBV6-1 with TRBJ1-5; possible D gene TRBD1, 6 bases. With 5 bases removed from V and 12 bases from J, the gap between germline ends came to 17 bases. Germline CDR1 reads MNHNS; CDR2 reads SASEGT. The CDR3 contains 13 residues. The CDR3 sequence is CASSPQGRTLQHF. The CDR3 region has the DNA TGTGCCAGCAGTCCTCAGGGGAGGACGCTCCAGCATTTT.

This chain uses TRBV9 with TRBJ1-3; D is unclear. Trimming took off 3 bases at V and 5 bases at J, with 9 bases between the two ends. Germline CDR1 SGDLS, CDR2 YYNGEE. The CDR3 runs 13 residues. The CDR3 is CASSDHTRNTIYF. CDR3 bases: TGTGCCAGCAGCGACCACACGAGAAACACCATATATTTT.

This clonotype was detected only a few times. V is TRBV7-9 and J is TRBJ2-2, with D unclear. Trimming removed 5 bases at V and 5 bases at J, with 6 bases between. Germline CDR1 reads SEHNR; CDR2 reads FQNEAQ (reference sequence). The CDR3 is 12 amino acids. Here the CDR3 reads CASSRRTGELFF. The DNA of the CDR3 is TGTGCCAGCAGCCGGCGGACCGGGGAGCTGTTTTTT. Full variable domain (remainder filled in from reference TRBV7-9 and TRBJ2-2): DTGVSQNPRHKITKRGQNVTFRCDPISEHNRLYWYRQTLGQGPEFLTYFQNEAQLEKSRLLSDRFSAERPKGSFSTLEIQRTEQGDSAMYLCASSRRTGELFFGEGSRLTVL.

As regards this clonotype: The final CDR3 position lacks the conserved phenylalanine or tryptophan, pointing to a likely read error. The V and J genes are TRBV7-8 and TRBJ2-5; a possible D gene is TRBD2 (6 bases). The CDR3 spans 14 residues. Germline CDR1 is SGHVS and CDR2 is FQNEAQ. V was pared by 1 base and J by 3 bases, with 9 bases between. Here the CDR3 DNA reads TGTGCCAGCAGCTTAGGGACTAACAAAGAGACCCAGTACTTA. Its translation: CASSLGTNKETQYL.

In the case of this clonotype: Given a much more abundant clone one base away, this may be a read error. This likely comes from a read error, as the CDR3 has no conserved phenylalanine or tryptophan at its end. The chain joins TRBV4-1 to TRBJ2-7; a possible D gene is TRBD2 (6 bases). The V end lost 1 base, the J end lost 5 bases, and 12 bases lay between the germline ends. In germline, CDR1 is MGHRA, CDR2 YSYEKL. The CDR3 loop spans 14 amino acids. CDR3 in amino acids: CASSQVGGVNEQYL. The CDR3 nucleotides are TGCGCCAGCAGCCAAGTCGGGGGTGTTAACGAGCAGTACCTC.

Note on this clonotype: This may be a read error, as it is one base from a much larger clone. The rearrangement joins TRBV6-1 to TRBJ2-2; no clear D. CDR3 length equals 14 residues. CDR1 is MNHNS, CDR2 SASEGT, per germline. CDR3 sequence reads: CASSPALPTRELFF. The CDR3, as DNA: TGTGCCAGCAGTCCGGCCCTACCCACCAGGGAGCTGTTTTTT.

Remarks on this clonotype: Given a much more abundant clone one base away, this may be a read error. The genes are TRBV6-6 and TRBJ1-6, with TRBD1 identical over 7 bases. V lost 0 bases and J lost 8; bases outside the gene matches: 4. Germline V lookup: CDR1 MNHNY, CDR2 SVGAGI (reference sequence). This CDR3 region has 15 residues. CDR3 DNA: TGTGCCAGCAGTTACTCAACAGGGGTGGATTCACCCCTCCACTTT. It codes for CASSYSTGVDSPLHF.

Note on this clonotype: A junction end diverges from the germline sequence, so it may reflect a read error. CDR3 bases: TGTGCCGGCAGAAGGTCTGAGGCCAACGTCCTGACTTTC. Translated: CAGRRSEANVLTF. The chain recombines TRBV28 with TRBJ2-6; D gene unclear. The CDR3 has 13 residues. Looked up from germline, CDR1 is MDHEN and CDR2 is SYDVKM.

The rearrangement links TRBV28 to TRBJ2-5; D is uncertain. Between the trimmed V and J ends, which lost 4 bases and 3 bases, there was a span of 9 bases. Germline CDR1 is MDHEN and CDR2 is SYDVKM. This CDR3 spans 13 amino acids. CDR3 amino acids: CASSSAGKETQYF. As DNA, the CDR3 is TGTGCCAGCAGTTCTGCTGGGAAAGAGACCCAGTACTTC.

Points on this clonotype: A much larger clone sits a single nucleotide away, making a read error possible. No conserved phenylalanine or tryptophan ends this CDR3, so it is likely a read error. The chain carries TRBV7-9 and TRBJ2-7; D remains ambiguous. The germline V and J ends were trimmed by 5 bases and 2 bases, with 16 bases remaining between them. The germline V gene has CDR1 SEHNR and CDR2 FQNEAQ (reference sequence). The CDR3 runs to 15 residues. The CDR3 reads CASSQKDQFAYEQYL. DNA for the CDR3: TGTGCCAGCAGCCAGAAGGACCAGTTCGCCTACGAGCAGTACCTC.

On this clonotype: No conserved phenylalanine or tryptophan is present at the end of the CDR3, so a read error is the likely explanation. The chain recombines TRBV10-1 with TRBJ2-2; 7 bases map to TRBD1. Germline loops: CDR1 WNHNN, CDR2 SYGVQD (reference sequence). CDR3 length: 16 residues. Trimming took 0 bases from V and 4 from J; bases not matched to a gene: 5. CDR3: CASSESRGRSTGELFV. CDR3 nucleotide sequence: TGCGCCAGCAGTGAGTCGAGGGGGCGAAGCACCGGGGAGCTGTTTGTT.

Written as DNA, the CDR3 is TGTGCGAGCCAGATGAGGGGGGCAGCGGAGACCCAGTACTTC. Translating gives CASQMRGAAETQYF. The gene calls are TRBV11-2 and TRBJ2-5, with D possibly called TRBD1 or TRBD2 (6 bases each). The CDR3 is 14 residues long. Germline V CDR1 and CDR2: SGHAT, FQNNGV.

To note about this clonotype: A much larger clone lies a single base off, so this may be a read error. The V call is TRBV7-9, the J call TRBJ1-3; 9 nucleotides align to TRBD1. The germline V gene has CDR1 SEHNR and CDR2 FQNEAQ (reference sequence). Losses at the gene ends were 5 bases for V and 3 bases for J; bases not matched to a gene: 8. The CDR3 runs to 16 residues. CDR3: CASSPKQGAGGNTIYF. As DNA, the CDR3 is TGTGCCAGCAGCCCCAAACAGGGGGCTGGTGGAAACACCATATATTTT.

This clonotype has a handful of counts. The chain employs TRBV30 and TRBJ1-6; 7 bases are shared with TRBD1. The CDR3 is 15 residues long. Losses at the gene ends were 3 bases for V and 5 bases for J; bases not matched to a gene: 7. Germline V lookup: CDR1 GTSNPN, CDR2 SVGIG (reference sequence). The CDR3 reads CAWRKRDSNNSPLHF. The CDR3 DNA reads as TGTGCCTGGAGGAAACGGGACAGCAATAATTCACCCCTCCACTTT.

The chain is built from TRBV19 and TRBJ2-4; unclear D gene. V lost 6 bases and J lost 0, with 12 bases in between. Germline V gene data show CDR1 as LNHDA and CDR2 as SQIVND (reference sequence). This CDR3 comprises 15 residues. CDR3 sequence (DNA): TGTGCCAGTAGCGGCGAACCCTTAGCCAAAAACATTCAGTACTTC. It translates to CASSGEPLAKNIQYF.

As concerns this clonotype: A read error may be the cause here, since a much bigger clone is one base away. The chain uses TRBV6-5 and TRBJ2-5; TRBD2 might be the D (6 bases). CDR3 length: 17 residues. The germline V gene encodes CDR1 MNHEY and CDR2 SVGAGI. The CDR3 sequence is CTSSATWRAGPQETQYF. In DNA, the CDR3 is TGTACCAGCAGCGCAACTTGGAGGGCCGGGCCCCAAGAGACCCAGTACTTC.

This clonotype is a singleton in its sample. One junction end disagrees with the germline gene, perhaps due to a read error. CDR3 protein: CANSPGDRSNQPQYF. The CDR3 DNA sequence: TGTGCCAACAGCCCAGGGGACAGGAGCAATCAGCCCCAGTATTTT. V gene TRBV11-2 combines with J gene TRBJ1-5, with 8 bases that match TRBD1. The end of the DNA aligns better with TRBJ2-3, so the J call may be wrong. Germline CDR1 reads SGHAT; CDR2 reads FQNNGV. This CDR3 is 15 amino acids long.